These 18 T cell receptor beta chains originate from one sample sequenced in a study of T cells in Graves' hyperthyroidism and ophthalmopathy. Amplified regions were TCR beta CDR3 sequences from RNA transcripts. A first-round RT-PCR of the TCR CDR3 used the HTBI primer set. TCRdb reprocessed the multiplex PCR reads with MiXCR, giving one entry per CDR3 protein. The data hold about 110,000 distinct CDR3 sequences, with around a sixth observed a single time. Sequenced input: blood. These receptors originate from a woman in her forties or fifties with Graves' hyperthyroidism.

Ten or more counts support this clonotype. V and J are TRBV12-3 or TRBV12-4 and TRBJ2-1; the match to TRBD2 covers 12 bases. Germline trimming cut 4 bases from V and 8 bases from J; bases unmatched to any gene: 9. The CDR3 length is 16 residues. CDR3 sequence reads: CASSSQTSGSIDEQFF. The CDR3 DNA follows: TGTGCCAGCAGTTCCCAGACTAGCGGGAGTATAGATGAGCAGTTCTTC.

This clonotype was observed many times. This chain uses TRBV3-1 with TRBJ2-3, with D possibly being TRBD2 (6 bases). V was trimmed by 5 bases and J by 4 bases, leaving 16 bases between them. CDR1 LGHDT and CDR2 YNNKEL come from the germline V gene (reference sequence). This CDR3 spans 15 amino acids. The chain's CDR3 is CASSATILAPDTQYF. In DNA, the CDR3 is TGTGCCAGCAGCGCAACAATCCTAGCGCCAGATACGCAGTATTTT.

This clonotype was counted at least ten times. This chain connects TRBV28 to TRBJ2-7, with D uncertain. The CDR3 extends over 13 amino acids. V shed 5 bases and J shed 3 bases, with 11 bases lying between them. Germline V lookup: CDR1 MDHEN, CDR2 SYDVKM. The CDR3 sequence is CASSPDDIYEQYF. CDR3 bases: TGTGCCAGCAGTCCGGATGACATCTACGAGCAGTACTTC. Together with reference TRBV28 and TRBJ2-7, the CDR3 gives the full variable domain: DVKVTQSSRYLVKRTGEKVFLECVQDMDHENMFWYRQDPGLGLRLIYFSYDVKMKEKGDIPEGYSVSREKKERFSLILESASTNQTSMYLCASSPDDIYEQYFGPGTRLTVT.

This clonotype was found many times. The genes are TRBV10-3 and TRBJ2-7; D assignment may be TRBD1 or TRBD2 (5 bases each). Germline V gene data show CDR1 as ENHRY and CDR2 as SYGVKD. Trimming shortened V by 6 bases and J by 0 bases, and 6 bases separated the two germline ends. The CDR3 has 12 amino acids. CDR3 in DNA: TGTGCCATCAGGGGGGACTCCTACGAGCAGTACTTC. This sequence encodes CAIRGDSYEQYF.

At least ten counts were recorded for this clonotype. J is TRBJ2-1 and V is TRBV20-1; D ambiguous. V was trimmed by 2 bases and J by 4 bases, leaving 18 bases between them. The CDR3 is made up of 16 amino acids. Germline CDR1 and CDR2: DFQATT and SNEGSKA (reference sequence). The CDR3, as DNA: TGCAGTGCTAGACCCGTTACCCGTGACGGGTACAATGAGCAGTTCTTC. Its translation is CSARPVTRDGYNEQFF.

This clonotype was picked up many times. The CDR3 nucleotides are TGTGCCAGCAGCCTCCCCACAGTAGCGGGGGGCTACAATGAGCAGTTCTTC. Amino acids: CASSLPTVAGGYNEQFF. The gene calls are TRBV12-3 or TRBV12-4 and TRBJ2-1; 10 nucleotides line up with TRBD2. This CDR3 is built from 17 residues. The V segment lost 6 bases and the J segment 3 bases; nucleotides outside the gene matches: 11.

The chain recombines TRBV12-3 or TRBV12-4 with TRBJ1-2, with D maybe TRBD1 (5 bases). Trimming removed 8 bases at V and 7 bases at J, with 17 bases between. This CDR3 region has 13 residues. The CDR3 DNA reads TGTGCCAGCTCACCAAAACAAGGGGTTGGCTACACCTTC. This gives the protein CASSPKQGVGYTF.

This clonotype was seen ten or more times. This chain connects TRBV20-1 to TRBJ2-1, with D possibly being TRBD1 (5 bases). Between the trimmed V and J ends, which lost 6 bases and 3 bases, there was a span of 15 bases. CDR1 DFQATT and CDR2 SNEGSKA come from the germline V gene (reference sequence). The CDR3 has 14 amino acids. CDR3 loop: CSALRAIIYNEQFF. CDR3 DNA: TGCAGTGCACTCAGGGCTATCATCTACAATGAGCAGTTCTTC.

This clonotype was recorded many times. This chain uses TRBV5-1 with TRBJ2-3; 7 bases align to TRBD2. The germline gives CDR1 SGHRS, CDR2 YFSETQ. This CDR3 is built from 16 residues. Unmatched junction bases numbered 8, after V lost 0 bases and J lost 4 bases. CDR3 protein: CASSLDSGGSADTQYF. CDR3 coding DNA: TGCGCCAGCAGCTTGGATTCGGGAGGTTCCGCAGATACGCAGTATTTT.

This clonotype was seen many times. The rearrangement joins TRBV7-9 to TRBJ2-1; D possibly corresponds to TRBD1 (5 bases). The germline V gene has CDR1 SEHNR and CDR2 FQNEAQ (reference sequence). Trimming cost V 4 bases and J 9 bases, with 10 bases left between them. The CDR3 has 12 amino acids. The CDR3 DNA follows: TGTGCCAGCAGCTCGGACATGGGTGAGCAGTTCTTC. This translates into CASSSDMGEQFF.

This clonotype was observed a few times. The chain carries TRBV19 and TRBJ2-1; a possible D gene is TRBD1 (5 bases). The CDR3 covers 12 residues. Germline lookup yields CDR1 LNHDA and CDR2 SQIVND (reference sequence). The V end was cut by 10 bases, the J end by 3 bases, with 10 bases between. The CDR3 DNA reads TGTGCCACCGGACACAACTACAATGAGCAGTTCTTC. This encodes CATGHNYNEQFF.

The chain's CDR3 is CASSRDRVPDTQYF. The CDR3 coding sequence is TGTGCCAGCAGCAGGGACAGGGTCCCAGATACGCAGTATTTT. The chain couples TRBV7-3 to TRBJ2-3; the match to TRBD1 covers 9 bases. Germline assignment: CDR1 SGHTA and CDR2 FQGTGA. Trimming took 5 bases from V and 4 from J; bases not matched to a gene: 4. This CDR3 comprises 14 residues.

This clonotype was detected many times. The V gene is TRBV6-1, the J gene TRBJ2-1; D not resolved. The CDR3 has 16 amino acids. CDR1 and CDR2 from the germline V gene are MNHNS and SASEGT. V was shortened by 5 bases and J by 5 bases, with 19 bases between the two germline ends. CDR3: CASSSITKRPHNEQFF. The CDR3 coding sequence is TGTGCCAGCAGTTCCATTACGAAGAGGCCCCACAATGAGCAGTTCTTC.

The chain combines TRBV11-3 with TRBJ1-1, with unresolved D. Trimming stripped 5 bases from V and 4 bases from J, with 11 bases between. CDR1 is SGHNT, CDR2 YENEEA, per germline. There are 13 residues in the CDR3. The CDR3 here is CASSLGLGTEAFF. The CDR3 nucleotides are TGTGCCAGCAGCCTGGGGTTGGGCACTGAAGCTTTCTTT.

The CDR3 loop reads CASSFRRGDSPLHF. The CDR3 DNA reads as TGTGCCAGCAGTTTCCGTAGGGGGGATTCACCCCTCCACTTT. The chain employs TRBV12-3 or TRBV12-4 and TRBJ1-6, with D possibly being TRBD1 (6 bases). This CDR3 comprises 14 residues. The ends were cut back, 3 bases at V and 8 bases at J, with 11 bases in the middle.

This clonotype appeared a few times. The J gene is TRBJ2-7, the V gene TRBV6-5; either TRBD1 or TRBD2 may fit D (5 bases each). The CDR3 is 14 amino acids. The germline CDR1 and CDR2 sequences are MNHEY and SVGAGI. V lost 0 bases and J lost 6, with 12 bases in between. The CDR3: CASSYSGTSGEQYV. The DNA of the CDR3 is TGTGCCAGCAGTTACTCGGGGACGTCCGGCGAGCAGTACGTC.

This clonotype was detected ten times or more. The chain has TRBV7-8 and TRBJ1-1; D unclear. Germline V lookup: CDR1 SGHVS, CDR2 FQNEAQ. Trimming pared 4 bases from V and 1 base from J, leaving 16 bases between. The CDR3 loop spans 16 amino acids. The CDR3 coding sequence is TGTGCCAGCAGCTCCCCGATATGGGGAGCGAACACTGAAGCTTTCTTT. Its protein product is CASSSPIWGANTEAFF.

CDR3 protein: CSATPGQGGYGYTF. In DNA, the CDR3 is TGCAGTGCAACCCCGGGACAGGGGGGCTATGGCTACACCTTC. V and J are TRBV20-1 and TRBJ1-2; 11 nucleotides match TRBD1. The CDR3 spans 14 residues. CDR1 and CDR2 (germline): DFQATT, SNEGSKA (reference sequence). The trim removed 6 bases at V and 4 bases at J, leaving 7 bases unmatched.